The rows below give T cell receptor beta chains drawn from one sample of a study of molecular identifiers for immune sequencing clone quantification. Each CDR3 protein gets one entry after TCRdb re-called the PCR reads with MiXCR. Among over 600,000 distinct CDR3 sequences, around 20% were seen once, and the ten largest hold under 0.95%. The sequenced sample was naive CD8+ T cells from blood, with Jurkat cell RNA spiked in. Receptor source: a human donor in good health. Some libraries in this study had Jurkat cell RNA spiked in. Each CDR3 is given with its conserved first and last residue. D genes are given only for firm matches. Expanded clones are given a class, and other clones once, few, many or no size at all.

CDR3aa,CDR3nt,d_gene,v_gene,j_gene,abundance
CANSPKFGEVYGYTF,TGTGCCAACAGTCCGAAATTTGGGGAGGTCTATGGCTACACCTTC,NA,TRBV12-3/TRBV12-4,TRBJ1-2,NA
CASSHVLRQHANEKLFF,TGCGCCAGCAGCCACGTACTCCGACAGCACGCTAATGAAAAACTGTTTTTT,NA,TRBV4-1,TRBJ1-4,many
CASSLAAGYTDTQYF,TGTGCCAGCAGCTTGGCGGCAGGGTACACAGATACGCAGTATTTT,NA,TRBV11-2,TRBJ2-3,few
CASSLLGGRNSNEQFF,TGTGCCAGCAGTTTACTAGGCGGGAGAAACAGCAATGAGCAGTTCTTC,TRBD2,TRBV27,TRBJ2-1,NA
CASSQARPGDEQFF,TGCGCCAGCAGCCAAGCTCGACCGGGCGATGAGCAGTTCTTC,NA,TRBV4-3,TRBJ2-1,few
CASRPGPTYEQYF,TGTGCCAGCAGGCCGGGACCGACTTACGAGCAGTACTTC,NA,TRBV2,TRBJ2-7,few
CSARDHRDTEAFF,TGCAGTGCTAGAGATCACAGGGATACTGAAGCTTTCTTT,NA,TRBV20-1,TRBJ1-1,many
CASTLSGSSYEQYF,TGTGCCAGCACCTTATCTGGGAGCTCCTACGAGCAGTACTTC,NA,TRBV25-1,TRBJ2-7,many
CASSYSNSYNEQFF,TGTGCCAGCAGTTACTCGAACTCCTACAATGAGCAGTTCTTC,NA,TRBV6-2/TRBV6-3,TRBJ2-1,few
CASSPFEGPSYEQYF,TGTGCCAGCAGCCCTTTTGAGGGACCTTCCTACGAGCAGTACTTC,NA,TRBV12-3/TRBV12-4,TRBJ2-7,NA
CASSLYPTGAYGYTF,TGTGCCAGCAGCCTATACCCGACAGGGGCCTATGGCTACACCTTC,TRBD1,TRBV6-2/TRBV6-3,TRBJ1-2,many
CASSEITYYGYTF,TGTGCCAGCAGTGAGATCACTTACTATGGCTACACCTTC,NA,TRBV28,TRBJ1-2,NA
CASSESGTGYLPLHF,TGCGCCAGCAGCGAAAGTGGGACAGGGTATCTACCCCTCCACTTT,TRBD1,TRBV4-3,TRBJ1-6,many
CSAEARGQEKGDEQFF,TGCAGTGCAGAAGCCCGCGGGCAGGAGAAGGGGGATGAGCAGTTCTTC,NA,TRBV20-1,TRBJ2-1,many
CASSLTPWGAQYF,TGTGCCAGCAGTTTAACCCCATGGGGAGCCCAGTACTTC,NA,TRBV12-3/TRBV12-4,TRBJ2-5,many
CASKAGLEETQYF,TGTGCCAGTAAGGCCGGGCTAGAAGAGACCCAGTACTTC,NA,TRBV19,TRBJ2-5,NA
CASSQVVLAGAQYF,TGCGCCAGCAGCCAAGTTGTACTAGCGGGGGCCCAGTACTTC,TRBD2,TRBV4-3,TRBJ2-4,few
CASSLGELKSSGANVLTF,TGTGCCAGCAGCTTAGGTGAATTGAAGTCCTCTGGGGCCAACGTCCTGACTTTC,NA,TRBV7-9,TRBJ2-6,many